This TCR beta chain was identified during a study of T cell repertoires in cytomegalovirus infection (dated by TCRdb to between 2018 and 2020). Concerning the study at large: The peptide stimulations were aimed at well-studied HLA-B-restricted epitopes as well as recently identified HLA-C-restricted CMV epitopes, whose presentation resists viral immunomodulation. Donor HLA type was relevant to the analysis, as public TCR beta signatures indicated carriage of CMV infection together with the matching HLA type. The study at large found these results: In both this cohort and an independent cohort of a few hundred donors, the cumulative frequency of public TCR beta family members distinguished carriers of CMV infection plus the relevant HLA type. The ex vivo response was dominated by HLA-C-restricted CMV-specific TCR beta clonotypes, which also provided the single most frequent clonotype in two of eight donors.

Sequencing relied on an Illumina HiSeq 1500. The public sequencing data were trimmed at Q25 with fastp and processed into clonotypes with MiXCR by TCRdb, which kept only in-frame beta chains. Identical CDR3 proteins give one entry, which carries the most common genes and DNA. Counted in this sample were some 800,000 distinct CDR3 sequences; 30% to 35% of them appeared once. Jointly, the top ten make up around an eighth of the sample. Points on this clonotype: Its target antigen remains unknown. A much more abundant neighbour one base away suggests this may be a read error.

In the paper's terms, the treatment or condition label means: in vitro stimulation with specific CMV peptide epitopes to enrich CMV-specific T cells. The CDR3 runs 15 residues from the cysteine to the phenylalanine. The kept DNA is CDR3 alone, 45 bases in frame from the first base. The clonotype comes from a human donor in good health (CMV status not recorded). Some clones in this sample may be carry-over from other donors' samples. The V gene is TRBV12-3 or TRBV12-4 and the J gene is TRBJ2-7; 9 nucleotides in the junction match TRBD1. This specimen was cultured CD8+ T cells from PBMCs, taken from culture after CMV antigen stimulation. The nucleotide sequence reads TGTGTCAGCAGCCCTGGGACAGGGTTTGGTTGGGAGCAGTACTTC. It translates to CVSSPGTGFGWEQYF.